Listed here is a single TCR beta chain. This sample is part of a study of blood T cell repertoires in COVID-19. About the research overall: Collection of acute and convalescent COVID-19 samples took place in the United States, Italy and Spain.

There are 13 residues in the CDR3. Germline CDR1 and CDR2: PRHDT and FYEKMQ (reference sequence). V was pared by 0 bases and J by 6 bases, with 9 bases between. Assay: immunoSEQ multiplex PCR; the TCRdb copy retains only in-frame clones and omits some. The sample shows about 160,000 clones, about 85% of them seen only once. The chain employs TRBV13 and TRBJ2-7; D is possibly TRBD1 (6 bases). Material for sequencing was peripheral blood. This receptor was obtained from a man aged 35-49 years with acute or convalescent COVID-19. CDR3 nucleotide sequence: TGTGCCAGCAGCTTAGGGGACAGAGGCGAGCAGTACTTC. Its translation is CASSLGDRGEQYF.